This entry describes one TCR beta chain. Antigen: not known. The source of the sample is a study of beta chain features in type 1 diabetes. Study outcomes and limitations: It was possible that PCR favored shorter templates, equally so in patients and controls. VDJ junctions from type 1 diabetes patients carried fewer insertions and larger deletions. Within patients, naive, central memory and Treg TCRB repertoires seemed more similar than within healthy donors.

Over 95% purity was reached by all sorted populations. Reverse transcribing all isolated RNA meant expressed TCRB transcripts were sequenced. Assay: immunoSEQ multiplex PCR; the TCRdb copy retains only in-frame clones and omits some. The table lists 130,000 to 150,000 clones, about 10% of them singletons. V lost 4 bases and J lost 3, with 10 bases in between. Germline V gene data show CDR1 as SSHAT and CDR2 as FNYEAQ (reference sequence). The CDR3 spans 13 residues. This chain joins TRBV7-7 and TRBJ2-7, with D maybe TRBD1 (6 bases). The sequenced sample consisted of central memory CD4+ T cells from blood. The sequence came from a man between 18 and 35 years old in good health. The CDR3 region has the DNA TGTGCCAGCAGCTACGGACAGAGCTACGAGCAGTACTTC. This codes for CASSYGQSYEQYF.